This T cell receptor beta chain was captured by sequencing in a study of TIL therapy for anti-PD-1-resistant metastatic lung cancer. Overall study context: Tumors were harvested before any PD-1/PD-L1 blockade. A few tumors were EGFR-mutant and two were ALK-rearranged. Study outcomes and limitations: Patients were highly selected, enriched for treatment-naive, never-smoker and oncogene-addicted cases.

To note about this clone: Antigen unknown.

This was the immunoSEQ v3 assay. Clones were sequenced by immunoSEQ multiplex PCR, and TCRdb holds only the in-frame ones, with some missing. The profile shows tens of thousands of clones, 74% of them singletons. As for time point: pre-treatment sample, taken before nivolumab and TIL therapy. V was shortened by 0 bases and J by 5 bases, with 14 bases between the two germline ends. Germline V gene lookup returns CDR1 SGHRS and CDR2 YFSETQ. The CDR3 is 16 amino acids. The chain uses TRBV5-1 and TRBJ2-2; D possibly corresponds to TRBD2 (5 bases). The receptor's source is a woman aged 30 to 85 with non-small cell lung cancer. Here the sequenced sample was blood, taken at baseline. The CDR3 loop is CASSLVGGGLTGELFF. The CDR3, as DNA: TGCGCCAGCAGCTTGGTTGGCGGCGGGTTGACCGGGGAGCTGTTTTTT.